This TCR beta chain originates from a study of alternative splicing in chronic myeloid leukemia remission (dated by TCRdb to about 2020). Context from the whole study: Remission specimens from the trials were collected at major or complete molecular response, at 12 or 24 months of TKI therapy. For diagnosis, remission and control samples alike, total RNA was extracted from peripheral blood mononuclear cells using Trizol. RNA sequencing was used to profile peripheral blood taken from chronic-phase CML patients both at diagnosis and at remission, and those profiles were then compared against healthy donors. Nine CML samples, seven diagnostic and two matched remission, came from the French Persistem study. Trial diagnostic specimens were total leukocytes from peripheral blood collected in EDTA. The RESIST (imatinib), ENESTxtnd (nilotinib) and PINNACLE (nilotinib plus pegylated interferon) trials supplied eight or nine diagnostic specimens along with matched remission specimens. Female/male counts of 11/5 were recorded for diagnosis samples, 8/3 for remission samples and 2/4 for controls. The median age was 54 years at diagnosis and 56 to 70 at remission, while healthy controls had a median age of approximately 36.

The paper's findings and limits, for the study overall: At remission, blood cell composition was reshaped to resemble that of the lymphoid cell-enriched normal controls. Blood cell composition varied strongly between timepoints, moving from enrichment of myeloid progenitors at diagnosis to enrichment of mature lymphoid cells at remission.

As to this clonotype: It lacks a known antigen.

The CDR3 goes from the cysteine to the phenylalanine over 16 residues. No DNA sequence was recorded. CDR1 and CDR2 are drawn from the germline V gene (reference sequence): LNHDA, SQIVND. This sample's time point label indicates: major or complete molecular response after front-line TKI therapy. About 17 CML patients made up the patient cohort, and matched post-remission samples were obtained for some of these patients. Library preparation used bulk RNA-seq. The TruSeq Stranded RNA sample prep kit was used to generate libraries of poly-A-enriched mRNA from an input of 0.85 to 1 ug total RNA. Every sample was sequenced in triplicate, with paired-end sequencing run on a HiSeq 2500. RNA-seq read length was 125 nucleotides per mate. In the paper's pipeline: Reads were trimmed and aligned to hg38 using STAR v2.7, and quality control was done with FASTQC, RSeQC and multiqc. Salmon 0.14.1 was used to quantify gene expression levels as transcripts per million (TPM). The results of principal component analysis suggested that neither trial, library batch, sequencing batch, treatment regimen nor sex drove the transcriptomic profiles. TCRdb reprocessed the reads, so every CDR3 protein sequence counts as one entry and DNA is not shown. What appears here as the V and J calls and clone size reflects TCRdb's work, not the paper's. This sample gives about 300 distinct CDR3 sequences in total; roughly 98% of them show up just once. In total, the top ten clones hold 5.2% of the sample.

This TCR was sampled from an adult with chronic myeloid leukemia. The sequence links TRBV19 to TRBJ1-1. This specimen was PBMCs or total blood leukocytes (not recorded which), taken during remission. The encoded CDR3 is CASRRPGGSMNTEAFF.